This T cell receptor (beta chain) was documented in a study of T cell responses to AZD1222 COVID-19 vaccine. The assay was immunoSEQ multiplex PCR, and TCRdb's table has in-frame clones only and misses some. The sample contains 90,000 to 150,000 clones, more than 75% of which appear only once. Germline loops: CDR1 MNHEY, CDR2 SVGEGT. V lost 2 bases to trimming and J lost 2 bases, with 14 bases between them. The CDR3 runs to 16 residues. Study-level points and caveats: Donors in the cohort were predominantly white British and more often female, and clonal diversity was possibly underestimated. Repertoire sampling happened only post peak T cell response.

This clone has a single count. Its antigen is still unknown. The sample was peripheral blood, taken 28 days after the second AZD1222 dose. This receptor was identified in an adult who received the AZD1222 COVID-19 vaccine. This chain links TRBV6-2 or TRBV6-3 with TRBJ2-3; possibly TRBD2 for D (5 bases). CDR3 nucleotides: TGTGCCAGCAGTTACGATAAGCGGAGATACACAGATACGCAGTATTTT. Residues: CASSYDKRRYTDTQYF.